This entry lists 19 T cell receptor beta chains sequenced from one sample in a study of spatial heterogeneity in lung cancer. TCRdb fed the 5' RACE reads into MiXCR, producing one record per CDR3 protein. The repertoire has 13,000 to 15,000 distinct CDR3 sequences, roughly a tenth of them found once; the top ten carry about 32%. Time point indicated: sample taken at primary tumor resection. Unsorted whole RNA from tumor, nontumor lung or frozen PBMC underwent sequencing. The sample here was PBMCs, taken at surgery. The receptors shown here come from a female donor with early-stage non-small cell lung cancer.

This clonotype was seen ten or more times. J is TRBJ2-3 and V is TRBV12-3 or TRBV12-4, with 7 bases fitting TRBD1. The ends lost 5 bases at V and 8 bases at J; junction bases unmatched: 7. This CDR3 is built from 13 residues. In DNA form, the CDR3 reads TGTGCCAGCAGTCTCGCGACAGGGCGTACGCAGTATTTT. Amino acids: CASSLATGRTQYF.

This clonotype was recorded many times. The chain couples TRBV2 to TRBJ2-7, with unresolved D. This CDR3 region has 16 residues. CDR1 and CDR2 from the germline V gene are SNHLY and FYNNEI. V was clipped by 1 base and J by 0 bases, with 13 bases between them. This CDR3 reads CASSEVVTLSSYEQYF. The CDR3 bases are TGTGCCAGCAGTGAAGTGGTGACACTGAGCTCCTACGAGCAGTACTTC.

The sample holds a few counts of this clonotype. The gene calls are TRBV9 and TRBJ2-3; D unresolved. Germline-derived CDR1 and CDR2 are SGDLS and YYNGEE. The CDR3 loop spans 13 amino acids. Trimming took off 0 bases at V and 11 bases at J, with 13 bases between the two ends. The CDR3 bases are TGTGCCAGCAGCGTAGTGAGACCGTTTGAGCAGTATTTT. As protein: CASSVVRPFEQYF.

This clonotype occurred a few times. The gene calls are TRBV9 and TRBJ1-1; a possible D gene is TRBD1 (5 bases). V was pared by 2 bases and J by 5 bases, with 16 bases between. The CDR3 has 15 amino acids. Germline V lookup: CDR1 SGDLS, CDR2 YYNGEE. This CDR3 is CASSVSGSTGTEAFF. In DNA form, the CDR3 reads TGTGCCAGCAGCGTTAGCGGGTCCACAGGAACTGAAGCTTTCTTT.

This clonotype was detected many times. V gene TRBV12-3 or TRBV12-4 combines with J gene TRBJ1-1; 8 bases agree with TRBD1. V shed 7 bases, J shed 4 bases, and the junction held 5 bases outside the gene matches. CDR3 length equals 13 residues. CDR3: CASTGDRRTEAFF. In nucleotides, the CDR3 is TGTGCCAGCACCGGGGACAGGCGCACTGAAGCTTTCTTT.

This clonotype was picked up many times. A read error may produce the germline difference seen at one junction end. The CDR3 coding sequence is TGTGCTAGCAGCTTAGGTCTGGCCCAAGAGACCCAGTACTTC. Its translation is CASSLGLAQETQYF. The chain couples TRBV7-7 to TRBJ2-5; D not resolved. The CDR3 has 14 residues. Germline assignment: CDR1 SSHAT and CDR2 FNYEAQ (reference sequence).

In this sample, this clonotype turned up many times. CDR3 in DNA: TGCGCCAGCAGCTGGGGGATCCGGGGAGTAGTAGCCAAAAACATTCAGTACTTC. This gives the protein CASSWGIRGVVAKNIQYF. J is TRBJ2-4 and V is TRBV5-1, with D possibly called TRBD1 or TRBD2 (5 bases each). V lost 3 bases and J lost 0, with 19 bases in between. The CDR3 contains 18 residues. The germline CDR1 and CDR2 sequences are SGHRS and YFSETQ. The full variable domain, completed using reference TRBV5-1 and TRBJ2-4, is KAGVTQTPRYLIKTRGQQVTLSCSPISGHRSVSWYQQTPGQGLQFLFEYFSETQRNKGNFPGRFSGRQFSNSRSEMNVSTLELGDSALYLCASSWGIRGVVAKNIQYFGAGTRLSVL.

This clonotype was counted at least ten times. CDR3 in amino acids: CAIKGAFSTDTQYF. The DNA of the CDR3 is TGTGCCATCAAAGGGGCTTTTAGCACAGATACGCAGTATTTT. The V call is TRBV10-3, the J call TRBJ2-3, with D perhaps TRBD1 (5 bases). The germline V gene has CDR1 ENHRY and CDR2 SYGVKD. This CDR3 is built from 14 residues. The V end was cut by 7 bases, the J end by 0 bases, with 11 bases between.

This clonotype came up many times. The chain links TRBV5-4 to TRBJ1-3; 9 bases are a match to TRBD1. This CDR3 contains 15 residues. Germline trimming cut 2 bases from V and 9 bases from J; bases unmatched to any gene: 9. CDR1 is SGHNT and CDR2 is YYREEE in the germline V gene (reference sequence). CDR3 in DNA: TGTGCCAGCAGCTTTGCGGGACAGGGTGGGAGCACCATATATTTT. This sequence encodes CASSFAGQGGSTIYF.

The CDR3 sequence is CASSSKGLTRSSTDTQYF. Here the CDR3 DNA reads TGTGCCAGCAGCTCCAAAGGGCTGACACGCTCTAGCACAGATACGCAGTATTTT. The V and J genes are TRBV7-3 and TRBJ2-3; D is ambiguous. The CDR3 length is 18 residues. The V end lost 4 bases, the J end lost 0 bases, and 20 bases lay between the germline ends. CDR1 and CDR2 (germline): SGHTA, FQGTGA.

This clonotype was observed many times. The rearrangement joins TRBV30 to TRBJ2-7, with 10 positions matching TRBD1. Trimming took 3 bases from V and 4 from J; bases not matched to a gene: 6. This CDR3 has 14 residues. Germline lookup yields CDR1 GTSNPN and CDR2 SVGIG (reference sequence). The CDR3 region is CAWSADRGRYEQYF. The DNA for the CDR3 is TGTGCCTGGAGCGCCGACAGGGGGCGATACGAGCAGTACTTC.

J is TRBJ2-3 and V is TRBV18, with D hard to call. CDR3 length: 13 amino acids. The V gene's germline CDR1 is KGHSH and CDR2 LQKENI. The V end was cut by 3 bases, the J end by 3 bases, with 7 bases between. DNA of the CDR3: TGTGCCAGCTCACCCCCTGGGACAGATACGCAGTATTTT. Translating it yields CASSPPGTDTQYF.

This clonotype was observed a few times. This CDR3 reads CASRRLSSGANVLTF. Here the CDR3 DNA reads TGTGCCAGCCGCAGATTGAGCTCTGGGGCCAACGTCCTGACTTTC. V and J are TRBV13 and TRBJ2-6; no definite D call. The V end lost 8 bases, the J end lost 0 bases, and 11 bases lay between the germline ends. The CDR3 is 15 amino acids. Germline V lookup: CDR1 PRHDT, CDR2 FYEKMQ (reference sequence).

A few counts support this clonotype. This chain connects TRBV6-6 to TRBJ1-3, with 9 bases identical to TRBD1. The J segment lost 2 bases and the V segment lost 6 bases, leaving 8 bases of the junction unmatched. The CDR3 contains 16 residues. The germline gives CDR1 MNHNY, CDR2 SVGAGI (reference sequence). DNA for the CDR3: TGTGCCAGCAGCCAAACTAGACAGGGGGCTGGAAACACCATATATTTT. Residues: CASSQTRQGAGNTIYF.

In regard to this clonotype: This may stem from a read error, because a much larger clone lies one nucleotide away. V usage is TRBV9 and J usage is TRBJ2-5, with no clear D. In germline, CDR1 is SGDLS, CDR2 YYNGEE. The CDR3 covers 15 residues. CDR3 residues: CASSLLVGRQVTQYF. The CDR3 coding sequence is TGTGCCAGCAGCCTCCTGGTTGGCAGGCAAGTGACCCAGTACTTC.

The V gene is TRBV12-3 or TRBV12-4, the J gene TRBJ2-3; D is unresolved. The CDR3 totals 12 residues. V dropped 6 bases and J dropped 5 bases, with 9 bases sitting between them. CDR3 in DNA: TGTGCCAGCAGCTGGAGTGGAGATACGCAGTATTTT. Protein product: CASSWSGDTQYF.

This clonotype was observed many times. The rearrangement uses TRBV4-1 and TRBJ1-6; D is unclear. V lost 3 bases to trimming and J lost 0 bases, with 15 bases between them. Germline V gives CDR1 MGHRA, CDR2 YSYEKL. This CDR3 spans 18 amino acids. The CDR3 loop is CASSQPPELSSYNSPLHF. The DNA of the CDR3 is TGCGCCAGCAGCCAGCCACCGGAACTTAGCTCCTATAATTCACCCCTCCACTTT.

This clonotype was observed at least ten times. The chain is built from TRBV2 and TRBJ2-5, with 10 bases identical to TRBD2. J gave up 5 bases and V 1 base, and 4 bases lay outside the gene matches. This CDR3 has 15 residues. CDR1 is SNHLY, CDR2 FYNNEI, per germline. CDR3 sequence: CASSEGGLATETQYF. CDR3 nucleotides: TGTGCCAGCAGTGAAGGGGGACTAGCGACTGAGACCCAGTACTTC.

V is TRBV14 and J is TRBJ2-1; 11 bases line up with TRBD2. The ends lost 4 bases at V and 12 bases at J; junction bases unmatched: 5. Germline assignment: CDR1 SGHDN and CDR2 FVKESK. The CDR3 runs to 13 residues. DNA for the CDR3: TGTGCCAGCAGCCCGGGACTAGCGGTGGGGCAGTTCTTC. This sequence encodes CASSPGLAVGQFF.